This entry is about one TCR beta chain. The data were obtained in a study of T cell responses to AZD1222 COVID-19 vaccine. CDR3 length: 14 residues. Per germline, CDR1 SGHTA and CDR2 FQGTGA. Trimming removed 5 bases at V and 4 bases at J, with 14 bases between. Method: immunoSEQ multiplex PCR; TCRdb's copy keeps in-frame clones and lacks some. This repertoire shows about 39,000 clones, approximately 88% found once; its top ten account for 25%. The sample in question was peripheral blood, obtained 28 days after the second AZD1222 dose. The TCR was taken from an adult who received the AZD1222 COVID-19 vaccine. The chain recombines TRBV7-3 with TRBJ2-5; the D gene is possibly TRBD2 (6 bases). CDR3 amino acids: CASSAGISTETQYF. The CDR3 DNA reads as TGTGCCAGCAGCGCGGGGATCTCAACAGAGACCCAGTACTTC.